The present T cell receptor (beta chain) was sequenced within a study of T cell repertoires in cytomegalovirus infection. Whole-study context: Carrying CMV and the relevant HLA type showed in public TCR beta signatures.

TCRdb passed the reads through MiXCR, listing each CDR3 protein once. The sample contains 200,000 or so distinct CDR3 sequences, approximately 28% of which appear only once. This clonotype appeared a few times. The length of the CDR3 is 13 residues. The V and J ends lost 0 bases and 8 bases respectively, with 10 bases between them. CDR1 MGHRA and CDR2 YSYEKL come from the germline V gene. The sequencing sample was made of PBMCs. The TCR was taken from a human donor in good health (CMV status not recorded). Some clones in this sample may be carry-over from other donors' samples. The chain combines TRBV4-1 with TRBJ1-2; the D gene is possibly TRBD1 (6 bases). Here the CDR3 reads CASSQEDSGGYTF. DNA for the CDR3: TGCGCCAGCAGCCAAGAGGACAGTGGCGGCTACACCTTC.